The 10 T cell receptor beta chains reported below all come from one sample, sequenced in a study of T cell responses to AZD1222 COVID-19 vaccine (dated by TCRdb to the early 2020s). The method was the immunoSEQ multiplex PCR assay. The table was pulled from immuneACCESS by TCRdb, which kept in-frame rearrangements only. Such tables lose some clones; where checked, under half of the loss comes from unresolved V genes, and the rest has no known cause. In all, the sample holds about 110,000 clones, and 88% of those were seen once. The biggest ten clones account for 1.6% of the sample. The sample's time point label, decoded: baseline before first vaccination. Sample: peripheral blood, taken on day 0 of AZD1222 vaccination. These receptors originate from an adult in good health.

V usage is TRBV4-1 and J usage is TRBJ2-7; 7 bases agree with TRBD1. V dropped 0 bases and J dropped 1; count of bases not matched to a gene: 6. CDR1 and CDR2 from the germline V gene are MGHRA and YSYEKL. The CDR3 totals 16 residues. CDR3 DNA: TGCGCCAGCAGCCAAGATTCACAGGGGCTATCCTACGAGCAGTACTTC. Amino acids: CASSQDSQGLSYEQYF.

The chain combines TRBV9 with TRBJ1-6; TRBD1 is a possible D gene (5 bases). The germline V and J ends were trimmed by 4 bases and 5 bases, with 16 bases remaining between them. The germline V gene has CDR1 SGDLS and CDR2 YYNGEE. The CDR3 is made up of 16 amino acids. The CDR3 sequence: CASSPLGGGDNSPLHF. The CDR3, as DNA: TGTGCCAGCAGCCCCCTCGGCGGAGGGGATAATTCACCCCTCCACTTT.

This clone showed up just once. The V call is TRBV30, the J call TRBJ2-7; no clear D. Trimming removed 6 bases at V and 5 bases at J, with 20 bases between. The CDR3 has 14 amino acids. Germline-derived CDR1 and CDR2 are GTSNPN and SVGIG (reference sequence). CDR3 protein: CACCGSGAGHEQYF. Here the CDR3 DNA reads TGTGCCTGCTGCGGTTCAGGAGCTGGTCACGAGCAGTACTTC. Full variable domain (rest looked up from reference TRBV30 and TRBJ2-7): SQTIHQWPATLVQPVGSPLSLECTVEGTSNPNLYWYRQAAGRGLQLLFYSVGIGQISSEVPQNLSASRPQDRQFILSSKKLLLSDSGFYLCACCGSGAGHEQYFGPGTRLTVT.

CDR3 residues: CATRGRGGNTGELFF. The CDR3 coding sequence is TGTGCCACCAGGGGGCGCGGGGGAAACACCGGGGAGCTGTTTTTT. The J gene is TRBJ2-2, the V gene TRBV27; tentatively, D is TRBD1 (8 bases). Germline CDR1 reads MNHEY; CDR2 reads SMNVEV (reference sequence). This CDR3 region has 15 residues. V lost 10 bases, J lost 2 bases, and 17 bases lay in between.

The gene calls are TRBV28 and TRBJ2-7; D ambiguous. Looked up from germline, CDR1 is MDHEN and CDR2 is SYDVKM. V dropped 4 bases and J dropped 4 bases, with 20 bases sitting between them. The CDR3 is made up of 16 amino acids. The CDR3 loop reads CASSSRIVAYEYEQYF. The CDR3 region has the DNA TGTGCCAGCAGTTCCCGGATAGTTGCATACGAGTACGAGCAGTACTTC.

The chain links TRBV18 to TRBJ1-5, with D uncertain. Germline CDR1 and CDR2: KGHSH and LQKENI. CDR3 length: 15 amino acids. V shed 5 bases and J shed 1 base, with 12 bases lying between them. CDR3 loop: CASSSGAGSNQPQHF. The CDR3 coding sequence is TGTGCCAGCTCATCAGGAGCCGGAAGCAATCAGCCCCAGCATTTT.

The chain uses TRBV7-2 and TRBJ1-5, with D perhaps TRBD1 (5 bases). This CDR3 has 14 residues. CDR1 and CDR2 from the germline V gene are SGHTA and FQGNSA. Trimming took off 2 bases at V and 5 bases at J, with 10 bases between the two ends. The CDR3 DNA follows: TGTGCCAGCAGCTTATCGGGGGGGGATCAGCCCCAGCATTTT. Residues: CASSLSGGDQPQHF.

V gene TRBV18 combines with J gene TRBJ1-4; 9 bases fit TRBD1. V lost 2 bases and J lost 0; bases outside the gene matches: 4. Germline V gene sequence: CDR1 KGHSH, CDR2 LQKENI. This CDR3 region has 17 residues. CDR3 in DNA: TGTGCCAGCTCACCATGGGACAGGGCATCAACTAATGAAAAACTGTTTTTT. It specifies CASSPWDRASTNEKLFF.

This clone has a handful of counts. This sequence joins TRBV5-6 and TRBJ2-7; D may be TRBD2 (5 bases). Germline V CDR1 and CDR2: SGHDT, YYEEEE. The CDR3 covers 15 residues. V was cut by 0 bases and J by 3 bases, with 13 bases left in between. The CDR3 bases are TGTGCCAGCAGCTTGGATTCCGGGATTTACTACGAGCAGTACTTC. This encodes CASSLDSGIYYEQYF.

The chain couples TRBV14 to TRBJ1-5; 7 bases line up with TRBD1. This CDR3 has 19 amino acids. V lost 5 bases and J lost 3; bases outside the gene matches: 19. Germline loops: CDR1 SGHDN, CDR2 FVKESK. The CDR3 loop is CASSDQTVSRDSYNQPQHF. CDR3 sequence (DNA): TGTGCCAGCAGCGACCAAACCGTCTCACGGGACAGCTACAATCAGCCCCAGCATTTT.